This TCR beta chain was profiled in a study of blood T cell repertoires in COVID-19. Study information: Sites across the United States, Italy and Spain contributed samples from acute and convalescent COVID-19.

This CDR3 is 12 amino acids long. Trimming took 4 bases from V and 7 from J, leaving 10 bases between them. CDR1 and CDR2 (germline): KGHSH, LQKENI. The Seattle patients joined while their infection was active and were tracked longitudinally afterward. Libraries were prepared by immunoSEQ multiplex PCR; TCRdb keeps only in-frame clonotypes and omits some of them. The sample comprises 300,000 to 350,000 clones, about 87% of which are singletons, and approximately 9.3% rests with the top ten. The TCR was taken from a man aged 25 to 45 with COVID-19, enrolled during active disease. Sequenced: peripheral blood. The chain links TRBV18 to TRBJ1-2; D uncertain. CDR3 nucleotides: TGTGCCAGCTCACAGGAGGTTCGTGGCTACACCTTC. Its translation: CASSQEVRGYTF.